What follows describes a single TCR beta chain. V gave up 6 bases and J gave up 4 bases, with 21 bases separating them. The CDR3 is made up of 16 amino acids. Germline V CDR1 and CDR2: SGHKS, YYEKEE (reference sequence). The entry originates in a study of blood T cell repertoires in COVID-19. Original methodology: Amplification of reference gene primers provided the estimated nucleated cell counts. Profiling relied on immunoSEQ multiplex PCR, and the TCRdb table lists in-frame clones only, not all of them. Clone size and the V and J calls come from that table; the DNA yielded D and trimming. The sample lists 110,000 to 150,000 clones; about four fifths were seen once.

The chain has TRBV5-5 and TRBJ2-3; D possibly corresponds to TRBD2 (7 bases). Sequencing input: PBMCs or T cells enriched from blood (not recorded which). The receptor's source is a woman under 30 who had been exposed to COVID-19. The CDR3 loop reads CASTSTGGLGSDTQYF. The CDR3 DNA is TGTGCCAGCACCTCTACCGGGGGGCTTGGCTCAGATACGCAGTATTTT.